This TCR beta chain stems from a study of blood T cell repertoires in COVID-19. TCRdb's table, derived via immunoSEQ multiplex PCR, lists solely in-frame clones and lacks some. Of about 150,000 clones in the sample, about 85% are singletons; the top ten hold about 6.9%. The CDR3 has 17 amino acids. Germline trimming cut 4 bases from V and 8 bases from J; bases unmatched to any gene: 13. Germline CDR1 MGHRA, CDR2 YSYEKL. The sequencing input was peripheral blood. The TCR was taken from a man older than 75 with COVID-19, enrolled during active disease. V and J are TRBV4-1 and TRBJ1-4; 10 nucleotides align to TRBD1. CDR3 DNA sequence: TGCGCCAGCAGCCGGGGGACAGGGGACGACGTTCGGGAAAAACTGTTTTTT. Its translation: CASSRGTGDDVREKLFF.